Shown below are 10 T cell receptor beta chains from a single sample sequenced in a study of T cells in tumors after PD-1 blockade. Data came from immunoSEQ multiplex PCR; TCRdb stores just in-frame clones and leaves some out. The sample includes tens of thousands of clones, around 85% of them seen just once. Sequencing was performed on PBMCs, taken before anti-PD-1 treatment. The receptor source for this set is a human donor with basal cell carcinoma.

This chain joins TRBV7-9 and TRBJ2-3; 8 bases line up with TRBD2. CDR3 length equals 15 residues. V dropped 11 bases and J dropped 0; count of bases not matched to a gene: 10. Germline CDR1 SEHNR, CDR2 FQNEAQ (reference sequence). The CDR3 bases are TGTGCCGGCCTTCTTAGCGGGGCCAGCACAGATACGCAGTATTTT. Translated: CAGLLSGASTDTQYF.

The V and J genes are TRBV29-1 and TRBJ2-1; the match to TRBD1 covers 8 bases. CDR1 and CDR2 (germline): SQVTM, ANQGSEA. The CDR3 length is 12 residues. Trimming at V came to 7 bases and at J to 6 bases, leaving 5 bases not matched to a gene. CDR3: CSAATGANEQFF. In DNA, the CDR3 is TGCAGCGCCGCGACAGGGGCCAATGAGCAGTTCTTC.

This clone was counted a few times. Additional DNA sequences in this sample encode the identical CDR3. V usage is TRBV12-3 or TRBV12-4 and J usage is TRBJ2-7; D remains unclear. The CDR3 totals 11 residues. V was clipped by 4 bases and J by 0 bases, with 1 base between them. CDR3: CASSSSYEQYF. For the CDR3, the DNA is TGTGCCAGCAGTTCCTCCTACGAGCAGTACTTC.

The chain links TRBV19 to TRBJ1-2; D is unclear. CDR3 size: 14 residues. Per germline, CDR1 LNHDA and CDR2 SQIVND (reference sequence). The V end was cut by 4 bases, the J end by 3 bases, with 12 bases between. The CDR3 loop reads CASSTLGGDYGYTF. Here the CDR3 DNA reads TGTGCCAGTAGTACCCTAGGCGGGGACTATGGCTACACCTTC.

This chain connects TRBV5-1 to TRBJ2-3, with D possibly TRBD2 on 6 matching bases. This CDR3 spans 18 amino acids. Germline CDR1 SGHRS, CDR2 YFSETQ. Trimming cost V 0 bases and J 6 bases, with 23 bases left between them. CDR3 sequence (DNA): TGCGCCAGCAGCTTGGGGGCCCAGCTAGCGCGGGCAACGGATACGCAGTATTTT. It codes for CASSLGAQLARATDTQYF.

The gene calls are TRBV3-1 (or the pseudogene TRBV3-2) and TRBJ2-2; tentatively, D is TRBD2 (7 bases). Germline V gives CDR1 LGHDT, CDR2 YNNKEL (reference sequence). The CDR3 consists of 14 residues. V was clipped by 4 bases and J by 9 bases, with 15 bases between them. The chain's CDR3 is CASSLKGGRRELFF. CDR3 sequence (DNA): TGTGCCAGCAGCCTTAAGGGGGGGCGCCGGGAGCTGTTTTTT.

The rearrangement joins TRBV28 to TRBJ1-1, with D hard to call. The CDR3 extends over 15 amino acids. Trimming pared 7 bases from V and 0 bases from J, leaving 15 bases between. Germline CDR1 MDHEN, CDR2 SYDVKM. For the CDR3, the DNA is TGTGCCAGCACCTACCTCTGGACGATGAACACTGAAGCTTTCTTT. It encodes CASTYLWTMNTEAFF.

The chain uses TRBV19 and TRBJ2-1; D possibly uses TRBD1 or TRBD2 (5 bases each). Trimming removed 5 bases from V and 2 bases from J, with 10 bases in between. The CDR3 totals 14 residues. Per germline, CDR1 LNHDA and CDR2 SQIVND (reference sequence). The CDR3 region has the DNA TGTGCCAGTAGTCGGGACGGCCCCTACAATGAGCAGTTCTTC. Protein sequence: CASSRDGPYNEQFF. Combining the CDR3 with reference TRBV19 and TRBJ2-1 gives the whole variable domain DGGITQSPKYLFRKEGQNVTLSCEQNLNHDAMYWYRQDPGQGLRLIYYSQIVNDFQKGDIAEGYSVSREKKESFPLTVTSAQKNPTAFYLCASSRDGPYNEQFFGPGTRLTVL.

The chain combines TRBV28 with TRBJ1-6; D ambiguous. Trimming pared 2 bases from V and 9 bases from J, leaving 2 bases between. The germline V gene encodes CDR1 MDHEN and CDR2 SYDVKM. This CDR3 spans 11 amino acids. The CDR3 sequence: CASSLGSPLHF. CDR3 nucleotide sequence: TGTGCCAGCAGTTTAGGTTCACCCCTCCACTTT.

V usage is TRBV7-8 and J usage is TRBJ1-5, with D maybe TRBD1 (5 bases). The V end was cut by 2 bases, the J end by 2 bases, with 7 bases between. CDR1 and CDR2 from the germline V gene are SGHVS and FQNEAQ. CDR3 length equals 14 residues. Here the CDR3 DNA reads TGTGCCAGCAGCTTAATACAGGGCAATCAGCCCCAGCATTTT. This gives the protein CASSLIQGNQPQHF.